This passage covers 14 T cell receptor beta chains from one sample sequenced in a study of T cells expressing NK-cell markers. TCRdb derives one entry per CDR3 protein from the 5' RACE reads, leaving out DNA. Recorded here are a few hundred thousand distinct CDR3 sequences; the top ten clones represent roughly 1.4%. The material sequenced was blood T cells: a sorted CD56 or NKG2C T cell subset, CD4+ or CD8+ T cells, or bulk PBMC T cells (not recorded which). The receptor source for this set is a woman aged 45-60 years in good health.

The chain uses TRBV29-1 and TRBJ2-7. The germline gives CDR1 SQVTM, CDR2 ANQGSEA. There are 11 residues in the CDR3. The CDR3 reads CSVNLADEQYF.

CDR3 sequence reads: CASSPLPGGNDEQFF. The chain has TRBV18 and TRBJ2-1; with no DNA, the TCRdb D assignment of TRBD2 cannot be verified. This CDR3 contains 15 residues. Germline lookup yields CDR1 KGHSH and CDR2 LQKENI.

The CDR3 here is CASSSPSGGPSYEQYF. The chain uses TRBV28 and TRBJ2-7; TCRdb gives TRBD2 as the D gene, but with no DNA this cannot be confirmed. The CDR3 is 16 residues long. The V gene's germline CDR1 is MDHEN and CDR2 SYDVKM.

The chain uses TRBV12-5 and TRBJ2-1; the D call of TRBD2 rests on TCRdb alone, since no DNA is present to check it. CDR1 is LGHNT and CDR2 is FRNRAP in the germline V gene. This CDR3 is built from 16 residues. This chain's CDR3 is CASGWSGRALSNEQFF.

The chain combines TRBV7-9 with TRBJ1-2; TCRdb's D call of TRBD1 is untestable without DNA. CDR1 SEHNR and CDR2 FQNEAQ come from the germline V gene (reference sequence). The CDR3 length is 12 residues. The CDR3 region is CASSVDTYGYTF.

The chain uses TRBV11-3 and TRBJ1-1; lacking DNA, the TRBD1 call made by TCRdb goes unchecked. Germline V lookup: CDR1 SGHNT, CDR2 YENEEA. This CDR3 is built from 13 residues. CDR3 region: CASSGPRDTEAFF.

The chain couples TRBV5-1 to TRBJ2-2; TCRdb calls TRBD2, which cannot be checked without DNA. The germline V gene has CDR1 SGHRS and CDR2 YFSETQ. This CDR3 spans 18 amino acids. This CDR3 reads CASSPRTSGIVDTGELFF.

V is TRBV10-3 and J is TRBJ2-1; as DNA is missing, the TRBD1 call by TCRdb cannot be tested. The CDR3 has 15 amino acids. CDR1 and CDR2 from the germline V gene are ENHRY and SYGVKD. The CDR3 spells CAIRNSGTGGDEQFF.

The chain uses TRBV6-1 and TRBJ2-1; lacking DNA, the TRBD1 call made by TCRdb goes unchecked. Germline CDR1 reads MNHNS; CDR2 reads SASEGT. The CDR3 extends over 13 amino acids. CDR3 residues: CASRGQGNNEQFF.

The chain links TRBV6-2 or TRBV6-3 to TRBJ2-1; TCRdb selects TRBD1, and the lack of DNA leaves this call unchecked. Germline values: CDR1 MNHEY, CDR2 SVGEGT. The CDR3 runs to 15 residues. CDR3 sequence reads: CAGARDRVSYNEQFF.

The rearrangement uses TRBV4-2 and TRBJ2-1; the TRBD2 assignment by TCRdb is unverifiable without DNA. The CDR3 totals 16 residues. The germline CDR1 and CDR2 sequences are LGHNA and YNFKEQ. The CDR3 region is CASSQRLAGGGNEQFF.

The chain couples TRBV30 to TRBJ1-1. The germline CDR1 and CDR2 sequences are GTSNPN and SVGIG (reference sequence). The CDR3 extends over 14 amino acids. The CDR3 sequence is CAWSSTSWNTEAFF.

This chain links TRBV7-2 with TRBJ1-6. CDR3 size: 13 residues. Germline CDR1 SGHTA, CDR2 FQGNSA. The CDR3 loop reads CASSWRLNSPLHF. Looking up the rest from reference TRBV7-2 and TRBJ1-6 gives the full variable domain: GAGVSQSPSNKVTEKGKDVELRCDPISGHTALYWYRQSLGQGLEFLIYFQGNSAPDKSGLPSDRFSAERTGGSVSTLTIQRTQQEDSAVYLCASSWRLNSPLHFGNGTRLTVT.

The rearrangement links TRBV14 to TRBJ2-3. The CDR3 totals 14 residues. Germline values: CDR1 SGHDN, CDR2 FVKESK. CDR3 protein: CASSLYSLTDTQYF.